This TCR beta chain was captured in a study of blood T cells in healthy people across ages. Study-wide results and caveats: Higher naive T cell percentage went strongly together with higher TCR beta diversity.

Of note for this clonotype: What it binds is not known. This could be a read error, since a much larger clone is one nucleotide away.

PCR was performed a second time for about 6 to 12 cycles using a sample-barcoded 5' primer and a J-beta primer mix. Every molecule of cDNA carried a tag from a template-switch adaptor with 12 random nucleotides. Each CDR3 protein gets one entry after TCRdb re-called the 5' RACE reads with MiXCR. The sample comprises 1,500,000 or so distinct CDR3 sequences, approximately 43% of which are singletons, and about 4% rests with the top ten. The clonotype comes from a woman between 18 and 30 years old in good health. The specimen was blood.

The CDR3, as DNA: TGTGCCAGCAACTTTGGGACTAGCGGGGGAGATACGCAGTATTTT. Its protein product is CASNFGTSGGDTQYF. The rearrangement joins TRBV12-1 to TRBJ2-3; TRBD2, the table's D call, lacks a check against the DNA. TRBV12-1 is annotated as a pseudogene. The CDR3 totals 15 residues.